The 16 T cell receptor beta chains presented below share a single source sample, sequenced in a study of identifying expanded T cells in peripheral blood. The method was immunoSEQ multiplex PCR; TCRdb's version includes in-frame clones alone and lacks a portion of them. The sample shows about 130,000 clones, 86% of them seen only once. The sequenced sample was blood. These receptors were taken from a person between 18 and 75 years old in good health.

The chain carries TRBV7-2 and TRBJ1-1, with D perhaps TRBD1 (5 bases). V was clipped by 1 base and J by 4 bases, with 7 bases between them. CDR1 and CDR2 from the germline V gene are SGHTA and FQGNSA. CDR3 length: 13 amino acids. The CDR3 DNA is TGTGCCAGCAGCTTAGGCCAGGGCACTGAAGCTTTCTTT. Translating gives CASSLGQGTEAFF.

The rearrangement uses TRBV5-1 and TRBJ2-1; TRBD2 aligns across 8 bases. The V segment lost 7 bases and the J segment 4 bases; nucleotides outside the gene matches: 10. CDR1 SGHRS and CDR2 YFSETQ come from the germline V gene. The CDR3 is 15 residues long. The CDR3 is CASGSTGGRYNEQFF. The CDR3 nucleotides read TGCGCCAGCGGGAGTACGGGAGGGAGGTACAATGAGCAGTTCTTC.

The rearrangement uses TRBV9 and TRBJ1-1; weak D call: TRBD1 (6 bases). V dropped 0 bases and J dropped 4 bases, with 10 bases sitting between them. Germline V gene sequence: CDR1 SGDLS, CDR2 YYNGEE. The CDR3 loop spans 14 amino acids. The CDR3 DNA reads TGTGCCAGCAGCGTAGCAGGGGCCAGCACTGAAGCTTTCTTT. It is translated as CASSVAGASTEAFF.

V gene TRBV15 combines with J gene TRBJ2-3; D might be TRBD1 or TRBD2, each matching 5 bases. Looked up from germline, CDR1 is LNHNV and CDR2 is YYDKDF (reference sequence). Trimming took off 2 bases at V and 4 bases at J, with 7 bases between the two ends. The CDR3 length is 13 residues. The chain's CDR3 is CATSRPGPDTQYF. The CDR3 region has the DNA TGTGCCACCAGCAGACCGGGGCCAGATACGCAGTATTTT.

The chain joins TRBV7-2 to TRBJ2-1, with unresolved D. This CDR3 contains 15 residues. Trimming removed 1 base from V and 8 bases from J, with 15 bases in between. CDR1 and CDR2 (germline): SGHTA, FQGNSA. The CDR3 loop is CASSLVWGRSDEQFF. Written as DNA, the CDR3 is TGTGCCAGCAGCTTAGTTTGGGGTAGGTCTGATGAGCAGTTCTTC.

CDR3 sequence: CASSERGIAGANVLTF. CDR3 bases: TGTGCCAGCAGTGAAAGGGGCATCGCTGGGGCCAACGTCCTGACTTTC. The chain links TRBV6-1 to TRBJ2-6; D perhaps matches TRBD1 (5 bases). The V and J ends lost 2 bases and 2 bases respectively, with 10 bases between them. Germline loops: CDR1 MNHNS, CDR2 SASEGT. The CDR3 is 16 amino acids.

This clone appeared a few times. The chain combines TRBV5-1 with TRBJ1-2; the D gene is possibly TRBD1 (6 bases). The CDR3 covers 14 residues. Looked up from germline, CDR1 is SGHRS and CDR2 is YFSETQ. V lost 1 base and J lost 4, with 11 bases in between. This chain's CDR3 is CASSLLRGGYGYTF. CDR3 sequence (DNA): TGCGCCAGCAGCTTGCTCAGGGGAGGCTATGGCTACACCTTC.

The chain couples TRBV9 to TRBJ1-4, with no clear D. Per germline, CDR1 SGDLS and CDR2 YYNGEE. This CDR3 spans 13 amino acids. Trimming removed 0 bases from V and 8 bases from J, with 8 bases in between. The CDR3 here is CASSVGGGEKLFF. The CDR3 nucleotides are TGTGCCAGCAGCGTAGGTGGCGGAGAAAAACTGTTTTTT.

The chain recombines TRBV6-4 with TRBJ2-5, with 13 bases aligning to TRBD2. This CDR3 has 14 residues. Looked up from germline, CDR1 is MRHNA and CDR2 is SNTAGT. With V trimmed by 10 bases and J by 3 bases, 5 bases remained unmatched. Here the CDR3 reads CATPGLAGEETQYF. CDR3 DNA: TGTGCCACCCCCGGACTAGCGGGAGAAGAGACCCAGTACTTC.

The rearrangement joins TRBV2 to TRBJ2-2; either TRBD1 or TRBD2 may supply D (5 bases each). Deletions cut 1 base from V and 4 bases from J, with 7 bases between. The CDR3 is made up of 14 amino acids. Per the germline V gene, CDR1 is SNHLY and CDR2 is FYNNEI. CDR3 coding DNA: TGTGCCAGCAGTGAAGAGAGGGGCACCGGGGAGCTGTTTTTT. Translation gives CASSEERGTGELFF.

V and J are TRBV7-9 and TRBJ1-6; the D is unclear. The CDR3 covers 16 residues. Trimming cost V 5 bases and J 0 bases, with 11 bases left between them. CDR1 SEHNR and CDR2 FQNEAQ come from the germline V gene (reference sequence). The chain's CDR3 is CASSPFLSSYNSPLHF. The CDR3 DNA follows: TGTGCCAGCAGCCCATTCTTGAGCTCCTATAATTCACCCCTCCACTTT.

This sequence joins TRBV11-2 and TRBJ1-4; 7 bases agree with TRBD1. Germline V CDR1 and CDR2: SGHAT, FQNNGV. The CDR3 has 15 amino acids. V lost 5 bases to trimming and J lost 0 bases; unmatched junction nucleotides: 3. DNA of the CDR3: TGTGCCAGCAGCATACAGGGGACAACTAATGAAAAACTGTTTTTT. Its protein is CASSIQGTTNEKLFF.

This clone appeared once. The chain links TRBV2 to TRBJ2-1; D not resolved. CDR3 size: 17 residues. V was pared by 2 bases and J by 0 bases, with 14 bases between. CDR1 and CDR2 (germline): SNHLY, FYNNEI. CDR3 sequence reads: CASSETGSWSSYNEQFF. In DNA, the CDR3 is TGTGCCAGCAGTGAAACCGGCTCCTGGAGCTCCTACAATGAGCAGTTCTTC. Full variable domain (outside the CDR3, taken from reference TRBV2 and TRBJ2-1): EPEVTQTPSHQVTQMGQEVILRCVPISNHLYFYWYRQILGQKVEFLVSFYNNEISEKSEIFDDQFSVERPDGSNFTLKIRSTKLEDSAMYFCASSETGSWSSYNEQFFGPGTRLTVL.

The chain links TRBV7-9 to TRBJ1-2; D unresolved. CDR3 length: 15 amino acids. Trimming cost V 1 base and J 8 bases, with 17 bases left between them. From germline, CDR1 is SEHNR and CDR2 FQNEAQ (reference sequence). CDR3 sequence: CASSLGASDSQGYTF. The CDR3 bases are TGTGCCAGCAGCTTAGGTGCAAGTGACTCACAGGGCTACACCTTC.

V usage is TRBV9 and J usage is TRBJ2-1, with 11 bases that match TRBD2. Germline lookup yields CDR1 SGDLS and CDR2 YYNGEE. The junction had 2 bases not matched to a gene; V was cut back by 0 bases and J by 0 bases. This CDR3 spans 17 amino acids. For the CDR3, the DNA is TGTGCCAGCAGCGTAGCTAGCGGGGGGTTCTCCTACAATGAGCAGTTCTTC. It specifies CASSVASGGFSYNEQFF.

Here the CDR3 reads CASSDGPRLAYNEQFF. CDR3 sequence (DNA): TGTGCCAGCAGCGATGGCCCGCGACTAGCGTACAATGAGCAGTTCTTC. The chain has TRBV9 and TRBJ2-1; 8 bases are shared with TRBD2. V was pared by 3 bases and J by 4 bases, with 9 bases of the junction left unmatched. The CDR3 loop spans 16 amino acids. The V gene's germline CDR1 is SGDLS and CDR2 YYNGEE.